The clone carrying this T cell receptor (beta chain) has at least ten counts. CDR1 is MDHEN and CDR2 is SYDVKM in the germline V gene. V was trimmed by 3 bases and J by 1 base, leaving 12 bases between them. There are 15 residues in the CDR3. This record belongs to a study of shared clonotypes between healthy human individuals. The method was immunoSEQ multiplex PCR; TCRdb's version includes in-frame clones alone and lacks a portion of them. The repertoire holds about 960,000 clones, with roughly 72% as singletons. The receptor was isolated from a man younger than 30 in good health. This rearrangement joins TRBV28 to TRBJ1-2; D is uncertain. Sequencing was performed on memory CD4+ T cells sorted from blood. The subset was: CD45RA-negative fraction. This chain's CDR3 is CASSLGGTLNYGYTF. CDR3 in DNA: TGTGCCAGCAGTTTGGGAGGCACGCTTAACTATGGCTACACCTTC.